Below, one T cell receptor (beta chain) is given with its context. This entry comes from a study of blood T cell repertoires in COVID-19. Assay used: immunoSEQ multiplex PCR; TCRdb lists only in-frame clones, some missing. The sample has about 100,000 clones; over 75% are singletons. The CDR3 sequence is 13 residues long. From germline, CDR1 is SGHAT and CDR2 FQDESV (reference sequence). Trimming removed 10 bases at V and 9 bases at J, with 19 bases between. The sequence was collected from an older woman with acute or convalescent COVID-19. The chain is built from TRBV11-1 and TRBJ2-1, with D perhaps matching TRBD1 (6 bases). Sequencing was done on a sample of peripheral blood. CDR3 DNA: TGTGCCACTACTGACAAACAGGGCCCTGAGCAGTTCTTC. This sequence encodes CATTDKQGPEQFF.